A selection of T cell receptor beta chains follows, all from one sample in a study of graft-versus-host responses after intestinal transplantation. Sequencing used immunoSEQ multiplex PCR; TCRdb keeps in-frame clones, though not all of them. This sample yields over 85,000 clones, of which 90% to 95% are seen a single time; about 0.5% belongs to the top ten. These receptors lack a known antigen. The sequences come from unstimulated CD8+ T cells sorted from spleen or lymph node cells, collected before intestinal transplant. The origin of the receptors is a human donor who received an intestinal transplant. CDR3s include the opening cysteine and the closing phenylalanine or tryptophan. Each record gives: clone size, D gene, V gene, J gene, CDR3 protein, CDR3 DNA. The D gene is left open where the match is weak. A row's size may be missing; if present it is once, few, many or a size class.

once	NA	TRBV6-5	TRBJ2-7	CASSYGRGYEQYF	TGTGCCAGCAGTTATGGCAGGGGCTACGAGCAGTACTTC
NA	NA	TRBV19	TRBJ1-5	CASSSGVNPQHF	TGTGCCAGTAGCTCCGGGGTTAATCCCCAGCATTTT
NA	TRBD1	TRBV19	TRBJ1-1	CASSQGGYTEAFF	TGTGCCAGTAGTCAGGGGGGCTACACTGAAGCTTTCTTT
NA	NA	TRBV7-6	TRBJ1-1	CASSLGWGANTEAFF	TGTGCCAGCAGCTTAGGGTGGGGCGCTAACACTGAAGCTTTCTTT
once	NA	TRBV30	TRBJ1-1	CAWSALSVNTEAFF	TGTGCCTGGAGTGCTTTGTCGGTGAACACTGAAGCTTTCTTT
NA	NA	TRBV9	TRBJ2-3	CASSVSTGSSTDTQYF	TGTGCCAGCAGCGTAAGTACGGGATCTAGCACAGATACGCAGTATTTT
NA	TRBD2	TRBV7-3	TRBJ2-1	CASSLNPVLAGENEQFF	TGTGCCAGCAGCCTCAACCCCGTACTAGCGGGGGAAAATGAGCAGTTCTTC
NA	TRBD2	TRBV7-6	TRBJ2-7	CASSLAIAGGGFDEQYF	TGTGCCAGCAGCTTAGCAATAGCGGGAGGTGGGTTCGACGAGCAGTACTTC
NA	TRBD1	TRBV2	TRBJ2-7	CASRTGGEQYF	TGTGCCAGCAGGACAGGGGGCGAGCAGTACTTC
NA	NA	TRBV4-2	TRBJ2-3	CASSPPTDGTDTQYF	TGTGCCAGCAGCCCACCGACAGATGGCACAGATACGCAGTATTTT
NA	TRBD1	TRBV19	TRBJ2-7	CASSPGTVYEQYF	TGTGCCAGTAGTCCCGGGACAGTCTACGAGCAGTACTTC
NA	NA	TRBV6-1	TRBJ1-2	CASVRGLGYTF	TGTGCCAGCGTAAGAGGGCTTGGCTACACCTTC
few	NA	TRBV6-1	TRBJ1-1	CASYLWEHEAFF	TGTGCCAGTTACCTTTGGGAGCATGAAGCTTTCTTT
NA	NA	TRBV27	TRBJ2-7	CASSLRQNYEQYF	TGTGCCAGCAGTTTGCGGCAGAACTACGAGCAGTACTTC
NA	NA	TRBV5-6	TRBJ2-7	CASSFDTPYEQYF	TGTGCCAGCAGCTTCGACACGCCCTACGAGCAGTACTTC
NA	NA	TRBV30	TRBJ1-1	CASGRLLGQTEAFF	TGTGCTTCTGGACGGTTGTTAGGACAGACTGAAGCTTTCTTT